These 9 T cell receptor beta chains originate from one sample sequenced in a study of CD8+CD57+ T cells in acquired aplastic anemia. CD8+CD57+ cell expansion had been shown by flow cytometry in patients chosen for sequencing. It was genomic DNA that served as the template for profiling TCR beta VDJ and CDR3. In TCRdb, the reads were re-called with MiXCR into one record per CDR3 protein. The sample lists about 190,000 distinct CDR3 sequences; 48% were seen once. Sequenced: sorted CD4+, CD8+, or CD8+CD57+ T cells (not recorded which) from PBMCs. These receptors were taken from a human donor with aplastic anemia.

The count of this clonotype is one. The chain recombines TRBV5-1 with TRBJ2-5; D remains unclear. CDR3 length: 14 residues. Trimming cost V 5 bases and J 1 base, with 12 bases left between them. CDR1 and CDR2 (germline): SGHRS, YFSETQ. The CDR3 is CASRTDPSQETQYF. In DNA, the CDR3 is TGCGCCAGCAGAACCGACCCCTCCCAAGAGACCCAGTACTTC.

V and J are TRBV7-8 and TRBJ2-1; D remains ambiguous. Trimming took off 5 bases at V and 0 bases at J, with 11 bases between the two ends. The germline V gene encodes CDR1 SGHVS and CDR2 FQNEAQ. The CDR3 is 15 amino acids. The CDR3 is CASSVGVASYNEQFF. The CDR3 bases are TGTGCCAGCAGCGTCGGTGTTGCCTCCTACAATGAGCAGTTCTTC.

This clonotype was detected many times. The DNA for the CDR3 is TGCAGTGCCCACCTCAGGGGTTTCACTGGGGCCAACGTCCTGACTTTC. Translating it yields CSAHLRGFTGANVLTF. This chain connects TRBV20-1 to TRBJ2-6; D may be TRBD1 (6 bases). CDR1 and CDR2 (germline): DFQATT, SNEGSKA (reference sequence). CDR3 length: 16 residues. V was shortened by 6 bases and J by 2 bases, with 17 bases between the two germline ends.

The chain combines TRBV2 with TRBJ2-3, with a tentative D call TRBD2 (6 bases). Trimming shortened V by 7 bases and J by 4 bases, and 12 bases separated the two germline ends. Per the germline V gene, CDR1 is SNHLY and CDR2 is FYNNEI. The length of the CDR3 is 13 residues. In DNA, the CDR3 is TGTGCCAGCAACGGGAGAGGGCCAGATACGCAGTATTTT. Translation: CASNGRGPDTQYF.

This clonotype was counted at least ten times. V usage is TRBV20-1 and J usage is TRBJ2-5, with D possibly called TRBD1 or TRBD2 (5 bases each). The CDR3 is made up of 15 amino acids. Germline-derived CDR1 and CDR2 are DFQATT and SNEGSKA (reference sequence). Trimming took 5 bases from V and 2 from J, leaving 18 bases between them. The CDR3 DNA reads TGCAGTGCTCCCCACCCCGGGGCGAGGCAAGAGACCCAGTACTTC. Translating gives CSAPHPGARQETQYF.

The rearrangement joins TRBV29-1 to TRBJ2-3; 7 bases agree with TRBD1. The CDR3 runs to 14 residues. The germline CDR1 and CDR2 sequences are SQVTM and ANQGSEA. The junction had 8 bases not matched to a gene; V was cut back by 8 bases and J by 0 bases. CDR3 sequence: CSLGQKISTDTQYF. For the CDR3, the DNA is TGCAGCTTGGGACAGAAGATCAGCACAGATACGCAGTATTTT.

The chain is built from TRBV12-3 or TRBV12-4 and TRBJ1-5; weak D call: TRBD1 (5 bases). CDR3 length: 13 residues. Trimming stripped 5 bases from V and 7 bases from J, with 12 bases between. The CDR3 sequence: CASSGGGFQPQHF. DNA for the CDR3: TGTGCCAGCAGTGGGGGGGGGTTCCAGCCCCAGCATTTT.

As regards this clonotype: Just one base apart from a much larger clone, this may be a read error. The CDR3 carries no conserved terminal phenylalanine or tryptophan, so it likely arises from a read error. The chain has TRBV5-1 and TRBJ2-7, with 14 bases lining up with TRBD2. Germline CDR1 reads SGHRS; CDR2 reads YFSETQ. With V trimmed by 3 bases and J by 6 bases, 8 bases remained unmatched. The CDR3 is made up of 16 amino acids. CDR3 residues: CASSWGLAGVVSEQYL. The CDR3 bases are TGCGCCAGCAGCTGGGGACTAGCGGGAGTGGTTTCCGAGCAGTACCTC.

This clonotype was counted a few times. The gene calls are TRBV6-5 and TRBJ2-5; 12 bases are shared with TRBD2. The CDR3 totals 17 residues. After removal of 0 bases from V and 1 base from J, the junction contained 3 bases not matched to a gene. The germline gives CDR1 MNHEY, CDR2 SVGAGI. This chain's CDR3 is CASSYSRTSGVQETQYF. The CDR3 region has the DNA TGTGCCAGCAGTTACTCTCGGACTAGCGGGGTCCAAGAGACCCAGTACTTC.